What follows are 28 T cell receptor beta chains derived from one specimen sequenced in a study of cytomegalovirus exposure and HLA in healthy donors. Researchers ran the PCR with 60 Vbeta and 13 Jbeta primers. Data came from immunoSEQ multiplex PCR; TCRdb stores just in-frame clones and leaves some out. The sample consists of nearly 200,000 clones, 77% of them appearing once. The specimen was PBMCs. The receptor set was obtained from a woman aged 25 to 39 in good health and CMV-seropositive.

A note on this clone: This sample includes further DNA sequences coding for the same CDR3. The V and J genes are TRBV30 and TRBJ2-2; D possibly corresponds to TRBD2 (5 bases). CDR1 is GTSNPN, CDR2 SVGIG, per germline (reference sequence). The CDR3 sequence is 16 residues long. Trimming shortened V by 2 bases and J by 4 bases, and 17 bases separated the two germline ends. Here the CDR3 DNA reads TGTGCCTGGAGTTCACGGGGTTTTTTAGGCACCGGGGAGCTGTTTTTT. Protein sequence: CAWSSRGFLGTGELFF.

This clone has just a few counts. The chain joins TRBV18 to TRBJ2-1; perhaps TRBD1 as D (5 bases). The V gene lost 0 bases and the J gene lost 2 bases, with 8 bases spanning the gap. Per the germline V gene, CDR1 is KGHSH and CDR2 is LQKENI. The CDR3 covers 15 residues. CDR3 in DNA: TGTGCCAGCTCACCACCACCAGGGACCTACAATGAGCAGTTCTTC. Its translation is CASSPPPGTYNEQFF.

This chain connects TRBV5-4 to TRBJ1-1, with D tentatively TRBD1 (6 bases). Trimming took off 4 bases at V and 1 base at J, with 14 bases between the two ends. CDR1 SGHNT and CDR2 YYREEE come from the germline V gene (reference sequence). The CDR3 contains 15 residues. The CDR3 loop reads CASSPRQDRNTEAFF. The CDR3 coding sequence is TGTGCCAGCAGCCCCCGACAGGACCGGAACACTGAAGCTTTCTTT.

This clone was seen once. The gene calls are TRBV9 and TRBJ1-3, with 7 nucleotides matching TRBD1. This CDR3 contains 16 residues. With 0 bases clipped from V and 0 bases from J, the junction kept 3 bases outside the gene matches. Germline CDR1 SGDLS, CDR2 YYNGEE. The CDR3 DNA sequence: TGTGCCAGCAGCGTAGCGACAGGGCCCTCTGGAAACACCATATATTTT. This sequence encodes CASSVATGPSGNTIYF.

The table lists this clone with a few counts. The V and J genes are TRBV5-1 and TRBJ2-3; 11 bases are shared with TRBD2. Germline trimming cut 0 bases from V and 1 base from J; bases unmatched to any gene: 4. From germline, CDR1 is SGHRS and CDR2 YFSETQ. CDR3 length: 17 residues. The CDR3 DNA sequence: TGCGCCAGCAGCTTGGCCGGACTAGCGGGCGGCACAGATACGCAGTATTTT. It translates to CASSLAGLAGGTDTQYF. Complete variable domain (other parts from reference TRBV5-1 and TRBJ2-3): KAGVTQTPRYLIKTRGQQVTLSCSPISGHRSVSWYQQTPGQGLQFLFEYFSETQRNKGNFPGRFSGRQFSNSRSEMNVSTLELGDSALYLCASSLAGLAGGTDTQYFGPGTRLTVL.

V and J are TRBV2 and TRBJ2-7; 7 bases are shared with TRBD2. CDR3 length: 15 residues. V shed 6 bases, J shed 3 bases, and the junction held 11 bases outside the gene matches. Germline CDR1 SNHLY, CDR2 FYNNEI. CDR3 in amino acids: CASRAPGGNFYEQYF. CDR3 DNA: TGTGCCAGCAGAGCCCCGGGGGGTAACTTCTACGAGCAGTACTTC.

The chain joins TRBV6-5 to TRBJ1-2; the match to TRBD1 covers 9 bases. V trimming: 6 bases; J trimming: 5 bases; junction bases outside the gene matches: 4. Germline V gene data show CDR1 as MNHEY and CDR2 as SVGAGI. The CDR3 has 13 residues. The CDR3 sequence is CASRTGTGYGYTF. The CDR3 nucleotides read TGTGCCAGCAGAACCGGGACAGGGTATGGCTACACCTTC.

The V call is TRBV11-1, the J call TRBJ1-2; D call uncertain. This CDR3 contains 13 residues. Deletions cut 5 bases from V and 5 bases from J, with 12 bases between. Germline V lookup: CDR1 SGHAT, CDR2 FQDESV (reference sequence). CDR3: CASSVGVSYGYTF. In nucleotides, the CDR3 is TGTGCCAGCAGCGTCGGGGTCTCTTATGGCTACACCTTC.

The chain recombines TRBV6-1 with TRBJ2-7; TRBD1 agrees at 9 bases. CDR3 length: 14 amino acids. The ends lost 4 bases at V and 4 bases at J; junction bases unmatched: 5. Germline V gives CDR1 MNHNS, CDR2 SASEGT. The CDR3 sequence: CASSVTGGGYEQYF. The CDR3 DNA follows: TGTGCCAGCAGTGTAACAGGGGGCGGATACGAGCAGTACTTC.

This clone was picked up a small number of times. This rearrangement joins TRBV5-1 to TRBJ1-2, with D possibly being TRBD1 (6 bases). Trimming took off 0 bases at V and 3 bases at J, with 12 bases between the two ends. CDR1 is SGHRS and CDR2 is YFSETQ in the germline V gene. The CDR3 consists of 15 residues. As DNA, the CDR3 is TGCGCCAGCAGCTTGGCCTGGGACACCGACTATGGCTACACCTTC. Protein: CASSLAWDTDYGYTF.

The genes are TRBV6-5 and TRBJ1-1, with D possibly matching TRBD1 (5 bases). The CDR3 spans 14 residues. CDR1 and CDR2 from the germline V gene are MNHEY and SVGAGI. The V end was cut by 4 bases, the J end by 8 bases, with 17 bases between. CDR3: CASSFGTQWAEAFF. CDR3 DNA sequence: TGTGCCAGCAGTTTCGGGACTCAGTGGGCCGAAGCTTTCTTT.

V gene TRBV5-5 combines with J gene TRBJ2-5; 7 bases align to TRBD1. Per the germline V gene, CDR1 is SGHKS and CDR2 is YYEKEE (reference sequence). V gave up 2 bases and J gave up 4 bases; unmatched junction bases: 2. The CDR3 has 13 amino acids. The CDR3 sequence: CASSFPGGETQYF. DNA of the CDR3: TGTGCCAGCAGCTTCCCAGGGGGAGAGACCCAGTACTTC.

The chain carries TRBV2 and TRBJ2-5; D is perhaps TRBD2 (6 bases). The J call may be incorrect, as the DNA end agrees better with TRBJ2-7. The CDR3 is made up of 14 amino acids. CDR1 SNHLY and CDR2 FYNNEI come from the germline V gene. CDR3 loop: CASSDGGPRIEQYF. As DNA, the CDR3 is TGTGCCAGCAGTGACGGGGGTCCGCGCATCGAGCAGTACTTC.

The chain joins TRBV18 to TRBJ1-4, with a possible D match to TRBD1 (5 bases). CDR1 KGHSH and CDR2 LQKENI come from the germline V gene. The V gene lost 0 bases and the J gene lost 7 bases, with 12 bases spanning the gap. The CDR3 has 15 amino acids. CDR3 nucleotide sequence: TGTGCCAGCTCACCACCCTCGGGGAGGGGTGAAAAACTGTTTTTT. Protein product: CASSPPSGRGEKLFF. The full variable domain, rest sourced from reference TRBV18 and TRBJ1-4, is NAGVMQNPRHLVRRRGQEARLRCSPMKGHSHVYWYRQLPEEGLKFMVYLQKENIIDESGMPKERFSAEFPKEGPSILRIQQVVRGDSAAYFCASSPPSGRGEKLFFGSGTQLSVL.

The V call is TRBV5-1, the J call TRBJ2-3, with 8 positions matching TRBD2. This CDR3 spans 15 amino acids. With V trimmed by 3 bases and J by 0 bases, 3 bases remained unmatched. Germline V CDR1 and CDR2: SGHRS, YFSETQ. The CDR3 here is CASSYSGASTDTQYF. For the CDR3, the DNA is TGCGCCAGCAGCTATAGCGGGGCTAGCACAGATACGCAGTATTTT.

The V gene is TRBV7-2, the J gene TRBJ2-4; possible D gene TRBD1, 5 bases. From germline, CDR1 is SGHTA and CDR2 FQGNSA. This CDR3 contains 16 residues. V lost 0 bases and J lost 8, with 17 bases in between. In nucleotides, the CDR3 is TGTGCCAGCAGCTTAGCAAGTACAGGCGCCTGGGACATTCAGTACTTC. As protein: CASSLASTGAWDIQYF.

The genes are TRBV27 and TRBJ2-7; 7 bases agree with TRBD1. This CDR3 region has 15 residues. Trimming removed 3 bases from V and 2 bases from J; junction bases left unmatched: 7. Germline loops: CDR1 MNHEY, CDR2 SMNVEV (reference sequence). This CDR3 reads CASSFKFTGAYEQYF. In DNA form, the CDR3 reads TGTGCCAGCAGTTTTAAATTTACAGGGGCCTACGAGCAGTACTTC.

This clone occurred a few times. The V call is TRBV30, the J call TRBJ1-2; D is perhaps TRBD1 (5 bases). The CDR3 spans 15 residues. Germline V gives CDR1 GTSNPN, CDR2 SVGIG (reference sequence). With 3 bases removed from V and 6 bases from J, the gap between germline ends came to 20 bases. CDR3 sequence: CAWRLRVGRRDGYTF. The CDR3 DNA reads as TGTGCCTGGAGGCTCAGGGTAGGACGGAGAGATGGCTACACCTTC.

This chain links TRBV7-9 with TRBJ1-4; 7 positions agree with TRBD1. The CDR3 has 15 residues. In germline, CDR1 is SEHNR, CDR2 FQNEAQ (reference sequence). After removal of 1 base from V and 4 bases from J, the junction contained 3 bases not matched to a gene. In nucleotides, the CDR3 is TGTGCCAGCAGCTTAGGGACAGGAATTAATGAAAAACTGTTTTTT. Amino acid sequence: CASSLGTGINEKLFF.

CDR3 nucleotide sequence: TGTGCCAGCAGCTTAATAAAGGGACATCAAGAGACCCAGTACTTC. Translating gives CASSLIKGHQETQYF. This chain links TRBV5-4 with TRBJ2-5; D perhaps matches TRBD1 (6 bases). The CDR3 sequence is 15 residues long. Germline V gene sequence: CDR1 SGHNT, CDR2 YYREEE (reference sequence). Trimming took off 2 bases at V and 2 bases at J, with 13 bases between the two ends.

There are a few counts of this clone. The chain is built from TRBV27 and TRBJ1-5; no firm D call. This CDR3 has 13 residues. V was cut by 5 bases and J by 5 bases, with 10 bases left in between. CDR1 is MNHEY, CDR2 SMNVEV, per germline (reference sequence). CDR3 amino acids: CASSLREHQPQHF. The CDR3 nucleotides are TGTGCCAGCAGTCTGCGGGAGCATCAGCCCCAGCATTTT.

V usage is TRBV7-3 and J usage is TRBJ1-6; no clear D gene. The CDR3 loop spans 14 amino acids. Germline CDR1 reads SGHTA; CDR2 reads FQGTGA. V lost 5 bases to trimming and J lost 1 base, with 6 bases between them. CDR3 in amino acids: CASSRESYNSPLHF. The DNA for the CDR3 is TGTGCCAGCAGCAGAGAATCCTATAATTCACCCCTCCACTTT.

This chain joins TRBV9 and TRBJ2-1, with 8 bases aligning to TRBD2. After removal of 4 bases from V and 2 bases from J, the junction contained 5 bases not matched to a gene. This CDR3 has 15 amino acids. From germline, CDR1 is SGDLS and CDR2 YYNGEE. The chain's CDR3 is CASSKLAETYNEQFF. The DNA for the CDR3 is TGTGCCAGCAGCAAACTAGCGGAAACCTACAATGAGCAGTTCTTC.

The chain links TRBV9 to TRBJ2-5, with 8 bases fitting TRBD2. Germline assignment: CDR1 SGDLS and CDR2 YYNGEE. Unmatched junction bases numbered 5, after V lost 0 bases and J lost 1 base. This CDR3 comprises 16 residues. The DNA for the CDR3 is TGTGCCAGCAGCGTAGGCGGGGGGCCAATCCAAGAGACCCAGTACTTC. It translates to CASSVGGGPIQETQYF.

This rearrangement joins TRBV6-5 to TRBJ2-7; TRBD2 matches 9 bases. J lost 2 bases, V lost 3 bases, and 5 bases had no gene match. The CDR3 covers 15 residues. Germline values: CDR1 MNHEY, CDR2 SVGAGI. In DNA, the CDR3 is TGTGCCAGCAGTTATTCTAGCGGGGCAGCCTACGAGCAGTACTTC. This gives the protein CASSYSSGAAYEQYF.

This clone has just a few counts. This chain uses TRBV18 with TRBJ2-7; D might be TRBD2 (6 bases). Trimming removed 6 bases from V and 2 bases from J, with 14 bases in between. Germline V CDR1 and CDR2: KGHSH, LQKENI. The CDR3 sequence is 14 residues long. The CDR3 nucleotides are TGTGCCAGCTCCCCGGGAGCGGGCACCTACGAGCAGTACTTC. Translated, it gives CASSPGAGTYEQYF. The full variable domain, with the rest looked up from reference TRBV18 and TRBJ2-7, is NAGVMQNPRHLVRRRGQEARLRCSPMKGHSHVYWYRQLPEEGLKFMVYLQKENIIDESGMPKERFSAEFPKEGPSILRIQQVVRGDSAAYFCASSPGAGTYEQYFGPGTRLTVT.

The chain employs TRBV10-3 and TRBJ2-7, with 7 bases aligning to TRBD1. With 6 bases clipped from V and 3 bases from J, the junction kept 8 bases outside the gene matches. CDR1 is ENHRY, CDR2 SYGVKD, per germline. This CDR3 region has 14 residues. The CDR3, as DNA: TGTGCCATCAGCCACAGGGGAAACCACTACGAGCAGTACTTC. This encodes CAISHRGNHYEQYF.

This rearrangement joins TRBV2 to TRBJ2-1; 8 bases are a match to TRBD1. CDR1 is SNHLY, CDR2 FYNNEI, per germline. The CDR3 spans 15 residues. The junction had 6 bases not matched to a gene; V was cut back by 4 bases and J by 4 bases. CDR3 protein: CASSGQGTKYNEQFF. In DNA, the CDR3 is TGTGCCAGCAGTGGACAGGGGACGAAATACAATGAGCAGTTCTTC.